The 11 T cell receptor beta chains reported below all come from one sample, sequenced in a study of T cells in Graves' hyperthyroidism and ophthalmopathy. Using RNA transcripts as the source, TCR beta CDR3 regions were amplified. TCR CDR3 underwent first-round RT-PCR with the HTBI primer set. A single record per CDR3 protein comes from TCRdb applying MiXCR to the multiplex PCR reads. The sample lists more than 300,000 distinct CDR3 sequences; roughly 17% were seen once. The sample comprised blood. These receptors were obtained from a woman under 40 with Graves' hyperthyroidism that later progressed to Graves' ophthalmopathy.

This clonotype was detected ten times or more. This chain joins TRBV2 and TRBJ2-1; 8 bases are shared with TRBD2. J gave up 0 bases and V 7 bases, and 17 bases lay outside the gene matches. Germline values: CDR1 SNHLY, CDR2 FYNNEI. There are 19 residues in the CDR3. CDR3 region: CASKNLGASGSHSYNEQFF. CDR3 nucleotide sequence: TGTGCCAGCAAGAATCTGGGGGCTAGCGGGTCTCACTCCTACAATGAGCAGTTCTTC. Supplemented by reference TRBV2 and TRBJ2-1, the full variable domain reads EPEVTQTPSHQVTQMGQEVILRCVPISNHLYFYWYRQILGQKVEFLVSFYNNEISEKSEIFDDQFSVERPDGSNFTLKIRSTKLEDSAMYFCASKNLGASGSHSYNEQFFGPGTRLTVL.

This clonotype has a count of ten or more. J is TRBJ1-6 and V is TRBV10-3, with a weak D call TRBD1 (5 bases). The CDR3 has 16 residues. The ends were cut back, 3 bases at V and 4 bases at J, with 13 bases in the middle. The germline gives CDR1 ENHRY, CDR2 SYGVKD. The CDR3 spells CAISDFQGLYNSPLHF. CDR3 in DNA: TGTGCCATCAGTGACTTCCAGGGACTTTATAATTCACCCCTCCACTTT.

This clonotype was seen more than once but under ten times. The chain uses TRBV3-1 and TRBJ2-5; no clear D gene. V lost 2 bases, J lost 5 bases, and 12 bases lay in between. Germline assignment: CDR1 LGHDT and CDR2 YNNKEL (reference sequence). The CDR3 is 14 amino acids. The CDR3 here is CASSQHPRIETQYF. The DNA of the CDR3 is TGTGCCAGCAGCCAACACCCGAGAATTGAGACCCAGTACTTC.

This clonotype was recorded many times. This rearrangement joins TRBV5-1 to TRBJ2-3; 10 nucleotides match TRBD2. Losses at the gene ends were 1 base for V and 2 bases for J; bases not matched to a gene: 7. Germline assignment: CDR1 SGHRS and CDR2 YFSETQ. CDR3 length equals 17 residues. The CDR3 reads CASSLWSSGGLTDTQYF. Here the CDR3 DNA reads TGCGCCAGCAGCTTGTGGTCTAGCGGGGGACTCACAGATACGCAGTATTTT.

This chain links TRBV6-1 with TRBJ2-7; a weak D match, TRBD1 (6 bases). V was cut by 4 bases and J by 3 bases, with 7 bases left in between. Germline assignment: CDR1 MNHNS and CDR2 SASEGT. The CDR3 is 12 residues long. The CDR3 sequence is CASSATGYEQYF. The CDR3 region has the DNA TGTGCCAGCAGTGCGACAGGCTACGAGCAGTACTTC.

The table lists this clonotype with many counts. The chain has TRBV6-2 or TRBV6-3 and TRBJ2-1, with 9 bases lining up with TRBD2. Trimming cost V 4 bases and J 6 bases; bases outside gene matches: 4. The CDR3 runs to 14 residues. CDR1 MNHEY and CDR2 SVGEGT come from the germline V gene. As DNA, the CDR3 is TGTGCCAGCAGTTGGCTGACTAGCGGCAATGAGCAGTTCTTC. It specifies CASSWLTSGNEQFF.

The genes are TRBV6-1 and TRBJ2-3, with D perhaps TRBD1 or TRBD2 (5 bases each). Trimming shortened V by 1 base and J by 6 bases, and 20 bases separated the two germline ends. The CDR3 length is 17 residues. CDR1 is MNHNS and CDR2 is SASEGT in the germline V gene. CDR3 amino acids: CASSEGSGPQARDTQYF. The CDR3 bases are TGTGCCAGCAGTGAAGGATCGGGACCCCAAGCAAGGGATACGCAGTATTTT.

At least ten counts were recorded for this clonotype. The V and J genes are TRBV27 and TRBJ2-3, with D possibly being TRBD1 or TRBD2 (6 bases each). CDR1 MNHEY and CDR2 SMNVEV come from the germline V gene (reference sequence). Trimming took off 5 bases at V and 1 base at J, with 13 bases between the two ends. This CDR3 is built from 15 residues. The CDR3 bases are TGTGCCAGCAGTGGAGGGGACACCCGCACAGATACGCAGTATTTT. Translating it yields CASSGGDTRTDTQYF.

This clonotype was detected many times. V usage is TRBV7-3 and J usage is TRBJ2-1; TRBD2 matches at 9 bases. Looked up from germline, CDR1 is SGHTA and CDR2 is FQGTGA. The CDR3 spans 22 residues. V lost 2 bases to trimming and J lost 0 bases; unmatched junction nucleotides: 20. The CDR3 here is CASSLRSSAPEREASSYNEQFF. The CDR3 DNA reads TGTGCCAGCAGCTTACGGTCGTCGGCCCCCGAGCGGGAGGCCTCCTCCTACAATGAGCAGTTCTTC.

This clonotype was picked up many times. The J gene is TRBJ2-6, the V gene TRBV11-2; D is unclear. Germline CDR1 and CDR2: SGHAT and FQNNGV. This CDR3 has 13 residues. Trimming stripped 0 bases from V and 3 bases from J, with 0 bases between. The CDR3 here is CASSLDGANVLTF. The CDR3 DNA reads TGTGCCAGCAGCTTAGATGGGGCCAACGTCCTGACTTTC.

This clonotype was detected only a few times. This chain uses TRBV19 with TRBJ1-1; D is uncertain. CDR1 and CDR2 from the germline V gene are LNHDA and SQIVND (reference sequence). V lost 4 bases, J lost 3 bases, and 9 bases lay in between. CDR3 length equals 13 residues. The CDR3 sequence is CASSTYTDTEAFF. The CDR3 DNA reads as TGTGCCAGTAGTACCTACACGGACACTGAAGCTTTCTTT.